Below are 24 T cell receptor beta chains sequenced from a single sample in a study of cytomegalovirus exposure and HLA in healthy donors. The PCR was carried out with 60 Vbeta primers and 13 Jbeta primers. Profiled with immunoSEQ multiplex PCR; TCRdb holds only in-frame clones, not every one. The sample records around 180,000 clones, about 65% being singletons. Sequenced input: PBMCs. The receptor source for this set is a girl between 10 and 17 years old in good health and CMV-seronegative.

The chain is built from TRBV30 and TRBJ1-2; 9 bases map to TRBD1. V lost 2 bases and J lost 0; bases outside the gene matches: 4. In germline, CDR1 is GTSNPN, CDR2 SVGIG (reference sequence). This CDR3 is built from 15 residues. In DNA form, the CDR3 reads TGTGCCTGGAGTAGGGACAGGGCGACTAACTATGGCTACACCTTC. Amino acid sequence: CAWSRDRATNYGYTF.

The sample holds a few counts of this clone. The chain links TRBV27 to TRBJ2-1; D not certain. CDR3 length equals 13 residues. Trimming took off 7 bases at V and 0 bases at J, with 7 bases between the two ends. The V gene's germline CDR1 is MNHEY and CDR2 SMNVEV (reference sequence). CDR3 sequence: CASKESSYNEQFF. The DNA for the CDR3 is TGTGCCAGCAAGGAGAGCTCCTACAATGAGCAGTTCTTC.

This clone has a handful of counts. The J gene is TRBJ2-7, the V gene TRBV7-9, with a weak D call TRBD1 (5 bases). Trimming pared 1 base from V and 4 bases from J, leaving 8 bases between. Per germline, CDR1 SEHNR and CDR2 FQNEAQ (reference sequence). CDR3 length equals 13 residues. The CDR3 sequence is CASSLGGFYEQYF. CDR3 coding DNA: TGTGCCAGCAGCTTAGGGGGCTTTTACGAGCAGTACTTC.

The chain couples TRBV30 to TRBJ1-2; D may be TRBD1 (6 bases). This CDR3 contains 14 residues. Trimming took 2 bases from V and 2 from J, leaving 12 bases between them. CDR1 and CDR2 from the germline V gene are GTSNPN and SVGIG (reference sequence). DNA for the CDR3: TGTGCCTGGAGTAGGGACAACCTGAACTATGGCTACACCTTC. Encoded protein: CAWSRDNLNYGYTF. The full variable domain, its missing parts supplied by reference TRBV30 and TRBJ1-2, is SQTIHQWPATLVQPVGSPLSLECTVEGTSNPNLYWYRQAAGRGLQLLFYSVGIGQISSEVPQNLSASRPQDRQFILSSKKLLLSDSGFYLCAWSRDNLNYGYTFGSGTRLTVV.

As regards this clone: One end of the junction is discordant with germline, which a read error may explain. The CDR3 reads CASSLVRAANTGELFF. Here the CDR3 DNA reads TGTGCTAGCAGCTTAGTCAGGGCCGCGAACACCGGGGAGCTGTTTTTT. This chain joins TRBV7-7 and TRBJ2-2, with D tentatively TRBD1 (5 bases). The length of the CDR3 is 16 residues. CDR1 is SSHAT, CDR2 FNYEAQ, per germline (reference sequence).

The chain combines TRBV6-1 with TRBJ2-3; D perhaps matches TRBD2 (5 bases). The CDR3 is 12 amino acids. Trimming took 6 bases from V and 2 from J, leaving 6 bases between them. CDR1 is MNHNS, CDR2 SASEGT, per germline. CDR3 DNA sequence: TGTGCCAGCAGGGACTTCACAGATACGCAGTATTTT. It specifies CASRDFTDTQYF.

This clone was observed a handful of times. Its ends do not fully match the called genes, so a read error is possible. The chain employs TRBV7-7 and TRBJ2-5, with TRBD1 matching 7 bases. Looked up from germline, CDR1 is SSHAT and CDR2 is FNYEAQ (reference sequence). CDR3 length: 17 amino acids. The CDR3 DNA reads TGTGCTAGCAGCCACTACCCTCCTGACAGGGCCCAAGAGACCCAGTACTTC. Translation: CASSHYPPDRAQETQYF. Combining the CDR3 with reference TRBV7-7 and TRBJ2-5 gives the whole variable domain GAGVSQSPRYKVTKRGQDVTLRCDPISSHATLYWYQQALGQGPEFLTYFNYEAQPDKSGLPSDRFSAERPEGSISTLTIQRTEQRDSAMYRCASSHYPPDRAQETQYFGPGTRLLVL.

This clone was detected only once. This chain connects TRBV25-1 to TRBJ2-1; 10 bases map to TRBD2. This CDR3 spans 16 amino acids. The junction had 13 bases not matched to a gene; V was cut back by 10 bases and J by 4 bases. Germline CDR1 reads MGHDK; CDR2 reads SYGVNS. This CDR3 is CATGPGASGGYNEQFF. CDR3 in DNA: TGTGCCACAGGCCCCGGGGCTAGCGGGGGATACAATGAGCAGTTCTTC.

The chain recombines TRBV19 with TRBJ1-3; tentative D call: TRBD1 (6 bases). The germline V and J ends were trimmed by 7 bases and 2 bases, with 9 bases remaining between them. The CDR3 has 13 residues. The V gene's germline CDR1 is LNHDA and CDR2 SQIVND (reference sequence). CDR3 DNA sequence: TGTGCCAGTACCCGGACAGCTGGAAACACCATATATTTT. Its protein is CASTRTAGNTIYF.

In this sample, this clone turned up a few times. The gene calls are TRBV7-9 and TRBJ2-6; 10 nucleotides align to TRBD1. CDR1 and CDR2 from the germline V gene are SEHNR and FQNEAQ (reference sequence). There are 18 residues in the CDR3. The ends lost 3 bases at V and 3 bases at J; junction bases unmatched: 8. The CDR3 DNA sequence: TGTGCCAGCAGCTTTCTTATGGACAGGGGGTTTGGGGCCAACGTCCTGACTTTC. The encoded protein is CASSFLMDRGFGANVLTF.

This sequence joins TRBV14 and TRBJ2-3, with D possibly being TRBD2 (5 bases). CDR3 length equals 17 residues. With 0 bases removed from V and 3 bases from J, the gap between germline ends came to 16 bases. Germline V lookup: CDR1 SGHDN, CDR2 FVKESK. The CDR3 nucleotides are TGTGCCAGCAGCCAAGATATTGGCCCTCAGCGGACAGATACGCAGTATTTT. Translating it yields CASSQDIGPQRTDTQYF. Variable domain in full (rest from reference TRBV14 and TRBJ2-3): EAGVTQFPSHSVIEKGQTVTLRCDPISGHDNLYWYRRVMGKEIKFLLHFVKESKQDESGMPNNRFLAERTGGTYSTLKVQPAELEDSGVYFCASSQDIGPQRTDTQYFGPGTRLTVL.

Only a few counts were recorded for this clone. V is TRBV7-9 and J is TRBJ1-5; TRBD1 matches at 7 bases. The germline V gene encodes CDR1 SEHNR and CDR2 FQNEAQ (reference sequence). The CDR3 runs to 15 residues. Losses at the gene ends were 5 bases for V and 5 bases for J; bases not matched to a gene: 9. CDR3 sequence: CASSPGTALHQPQHF. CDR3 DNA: TGTGCCAGCAGCCCCGGGACAGCACTACATCAGCCCCAGCATTTT. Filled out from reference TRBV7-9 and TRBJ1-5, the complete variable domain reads DTGVSQNPRHKITKRGQNVTFRCDPISEHNRLYWYRQTLGQGPEFLTYFQNEAQLEKSRLLSDRFSAERPKGSFSTLEIQRTEQGDSAMYLCASSPGTALHQPQHFGDGTRLSIL.

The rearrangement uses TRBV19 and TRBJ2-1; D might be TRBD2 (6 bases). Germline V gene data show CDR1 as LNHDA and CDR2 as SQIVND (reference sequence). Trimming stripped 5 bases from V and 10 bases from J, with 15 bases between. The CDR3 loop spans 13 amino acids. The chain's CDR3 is CASSADGGREQFF. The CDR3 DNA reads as TGTGCCAGTAGTGCGGACGGGGGAAGGGAGCAGTTCTTC.

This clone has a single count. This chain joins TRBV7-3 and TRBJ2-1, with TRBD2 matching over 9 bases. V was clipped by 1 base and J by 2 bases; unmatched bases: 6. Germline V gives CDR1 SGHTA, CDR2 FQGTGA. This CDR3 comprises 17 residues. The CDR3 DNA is TGTGCCAGCAGCTTAAATGGCGGGGGGGACCCCTACAATGAGCAGTTCTTC. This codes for CASSLNGGGDPYNEQFF.

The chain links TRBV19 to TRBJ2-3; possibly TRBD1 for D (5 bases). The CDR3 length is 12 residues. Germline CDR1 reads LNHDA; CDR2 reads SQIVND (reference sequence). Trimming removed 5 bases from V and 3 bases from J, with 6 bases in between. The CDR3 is CASSQGTDTQYF. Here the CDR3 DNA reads TGTGCCAGTAGTCAGGGAACAGATACGCAGTATTTT.

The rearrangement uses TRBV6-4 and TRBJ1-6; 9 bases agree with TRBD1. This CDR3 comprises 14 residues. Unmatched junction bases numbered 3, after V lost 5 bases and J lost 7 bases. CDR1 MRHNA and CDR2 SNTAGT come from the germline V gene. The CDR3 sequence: CASSPGTGNSPLHF. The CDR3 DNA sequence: TGTGCCAGCAGTCCCGGGACAGGGAATTCACCCCTCCACTTT.

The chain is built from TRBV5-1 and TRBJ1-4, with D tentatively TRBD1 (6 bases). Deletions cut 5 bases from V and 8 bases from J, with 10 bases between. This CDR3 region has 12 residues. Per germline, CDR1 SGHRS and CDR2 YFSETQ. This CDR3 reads CASRATGEKLFF. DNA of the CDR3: TGCGCCAGCAGGGCGACAGGAGAAAAACTGTTTTTT.

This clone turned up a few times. The CDR3 protein is CASSALDISEAFF. The DNA for the CDR3 is TGTGCCAGCAGTGCCTTAGACATCTCTGAAGCTTTCTTT. The chain links TRBV6-1 to TRBJ1-1; unclear D gene. Trimming cost V 4 bases and J 6 bases, with 12 bases left between them. The CDR3 runs to 13 residues. CDR1 is MNHNS and CDR2 is SASEGT in the germline V gene.

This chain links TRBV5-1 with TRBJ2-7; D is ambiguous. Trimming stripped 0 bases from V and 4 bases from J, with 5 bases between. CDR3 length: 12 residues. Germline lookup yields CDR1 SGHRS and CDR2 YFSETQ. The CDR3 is CASSLGDYEQYF. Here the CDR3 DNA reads TGCGCCAGCAGCTTGGGAGATTACGAGCAGTACTTC.

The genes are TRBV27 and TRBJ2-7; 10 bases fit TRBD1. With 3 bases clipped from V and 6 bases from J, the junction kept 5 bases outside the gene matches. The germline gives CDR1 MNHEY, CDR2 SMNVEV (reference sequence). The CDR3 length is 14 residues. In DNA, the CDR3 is TGTGCCAGCAGTTTCGACAGGGGGCAAGGCGAGCAGTACTTC. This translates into CASSFDRGQGEQYF.

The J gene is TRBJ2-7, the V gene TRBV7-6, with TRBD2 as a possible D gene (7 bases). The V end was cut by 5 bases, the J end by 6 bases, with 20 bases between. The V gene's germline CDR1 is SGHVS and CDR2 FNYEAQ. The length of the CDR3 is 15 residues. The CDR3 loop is CASSAWSGGAVEQYF. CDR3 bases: TGTGCCAGCAGCGCGTGGAGTGGGGGGGCGGTCGAGCAGTACTTC.

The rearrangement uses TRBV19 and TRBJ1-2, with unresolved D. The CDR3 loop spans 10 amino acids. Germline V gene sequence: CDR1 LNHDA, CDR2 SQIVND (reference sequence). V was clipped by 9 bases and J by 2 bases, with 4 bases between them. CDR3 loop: CASQNYGYTF. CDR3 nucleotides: TGTGCCAGCCAAAACTATGGCTACACCTTC.

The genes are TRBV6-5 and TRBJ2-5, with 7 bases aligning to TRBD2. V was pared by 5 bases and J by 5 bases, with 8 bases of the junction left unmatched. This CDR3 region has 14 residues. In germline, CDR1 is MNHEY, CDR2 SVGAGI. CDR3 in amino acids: CASSNSGLSETQYF. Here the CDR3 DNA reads TGTGCCAGCAGTAATAGCGGGCTTAGTGAGACCCAGTACTTC.

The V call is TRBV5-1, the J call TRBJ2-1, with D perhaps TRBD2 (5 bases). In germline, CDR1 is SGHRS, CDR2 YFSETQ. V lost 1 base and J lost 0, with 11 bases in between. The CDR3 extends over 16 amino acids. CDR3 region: CASSLIARSSYNEQFF. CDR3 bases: TGCGCCAGCAGCTTGATAGCGAGGAGCTCCTACAATGAGCAGTTCTTC.